Each of the 8 T cell receptor beta chains below was sequenced from the same sample in a study of response to subunit inactivated influenza vaccine. TCRdb processed the RT-PCR reads anew with MiXCR; each CDR3 protein has one entry. The sample has hundreds of thousands of distinct CDR3 sequences; under 20% are singletons. The source was PBMCs from blood, collected 4 to 6 days after vaccination. Source of these receptors: a man in his fifties or sixties who received an inactivated influenza vaccine.

In DNA, the CDR3 is TGTGCCATCAGTGAGTCGAGTTCAGCTGGGGCCAACGTCCTGACTTTC. This codes for CAISESSSAGANVLTF. The chain recombines TRBV10-3 with TRBJ2-6; D call uncertain. V shed 0 bases and J shed 2 bases, with 8 bases lying between them. The CDR3 totals 16 residues. Germline V gene data show CDR1 as ENHRY and CDR2 as SYGVKD.

This clonotype was observed a few times. The rearrangement joins TRBV4-3 to TRBJ2-7; D ambiguous. The V and J ends lost 1 base and 4 bases respectively, with 8 bases between them. The CDR3 contains 13 residues. Germline V gene lookup returns CDR1 LGHNA and CDR2 YSLEER. DNA of the CDR3: TGCGCCAGCAGCCAAGCGTTTAAGTACGAGCAGTACTTC. Translated, it gives CASSQAFKYEQYF.

CDR3 sequence reads: CASSFKLRSYNEQFF. The CDR3 DNA reads TGCGCCAGCAGCTTTAAGCTTCGATCCTACAATGAGCAGTTCTTC. The J gene is TRBJ2-1, the V gene TRBV5-1, with D hard to call. Trimming pared 2 bases from V and 1 base from J, leaving 10 bases between. The CDR3 sequence is 15 residues long. Germline V gene lookup returns CDR1 SGHRS and CDR2 YFSETQ.

The chain combines TRBV3-1 with TRBJ1-1, with D unclear. The germline gives CDR1 LGHDT, CDR2 YNNKEL (reference sequence). V lost 1 base, J lost 1 base, and 10 bases lay in between. The CDR3 has 15 residues. The CDR3 DNA follows: TGTGCCAGCAGCCAAGCTGGGATTACGAACACTGAAGCTTTCTTT. Residues: CASSQAGITNTEAFF.

This clonotype has more than one count but fewer than ten. The chain carries TRBV5-1 and TRBJ2-1; D is tentatively TRBD1 or TRBD2 (6 bases each). Germline V lookup: CDR1 SGHRS, CDR2 YFSETQ. This CDR3 is built from 14 residues. The V gene lost 4 bases and the J gene lost 9 bases, with 17 bases spanning the gap. The CDR3 sequence: CASSRGAGRIEQFF. As DNA, the CDR3 is TGCGCCAGCAGCAGGGGGGCGGGCCGGATTGAGCAGTTCTTC.

The chain employs TRBV28 and TRBJ2-3; TRBD1 matches 8 bases. This CDR3 has 16 amino acids. The V segment lost 1 base and the J segment 6 bases; nucleotides outside the gene matches: 9. The germline gives CDR1 MDHEN, CDR2 SYDVKM. CDR3 nucleotides: TGTGCCAGCAGTTTATCGGGGCAGGGGGCGTATGATACGCAGTATTTT. It is translated as CASSLSGQGAYDTQYF.

This chain joins TRBV6-5 and TRBJ2-2, with 7 bases lining up with TRBD2. CDR3 size: 16 residues. Germline CDR1 and CDR2: MNHEY and SVGAGI. J was trimmed by 2 bases and V by 2 bases; bases with no gene match: 5. The CDR3: CASSYASGINTGELFF. The CDR3 DNA sequence: TGTGCCAGCAGTTACGCTAGCGGAATTAACACCGGGGAGCTGTTTTTT.

The chain joins TRBV7-2 to TRBJ2-2, with 8 bases that match TRBD1. This CDR3 contains 16 residues. V trimming: 5 bases; J trimming: 1 base; junction bases outside the gene matches: 6. Germline V CDR1 and CDR2: SGHTA, FQGNSA. The CDR3 nucleotides are TGTGCCAGCAGCCGAGGACAGGGACTGAACACCGGGGAGCTGTTTTTT. Translation gives CASSRGQGLNTGELFF.